What follows are 23 T cell receptor beta chains derived from one specimen sequenced in a study of T cell changes during pregnancy in multiple sclerosis. The assay was immunoSEQ multiplex PCR, and TCRdb's table has in-frame clones only and misses some. The sample consists of tens of thousands of clones, roughly 92% of them appearing once. The source was peripheral blood, collected after pregnancy. All receptors derive from a female donor in good health, enrolled as a control in a pregnancy study.

This clone was seen only once. V and J are TRBV7-2 and TRBJ2-7, with D possibly matching TRBD1 (6 bases). Germline V lookup: CDR1 SGHTA, CDR2 FQGNSA. The CDR3 totals 15 residues. V shed 1 base and J shed 5 bases, with 15 bases lying between them. CDR3 sequence: CASSLDWQGMNEQYF. The DNA of the CDR3 is TGTGCCAGCAGCTTAGATTGGCAGGGGATGAACGAGCAGTACTTC.

The genes are TRBV6-1 and TRBJ2-1; 7 bases align to TRBD1. CDR3 length: 15 residues. CDR1 MNHNS and CDR2 SASEGT come from the germline V gene. J lost 8 bases, V lost 1 base, and 8 bases had no gene match. This CDR3 is CASSEGAGGEDEQFF. The CDR3 coding sequence is TGTGCCAGCAGTGAAGGGGCAGGGGGAGAGGATGAGCAGTTCTTC.

The chain recombines TRBV6-6 with TRBJ1-2, with TRBD1 matching 8 bases. The CDR3 is 13 residues long. V lost 5 bases to trimming and J lost 3 bases; unmatched junction nucleotides: 2. Germline values: CDR1 MNHNY, CDR2 SVGAGI (reference sequence). Here the CDR3 DNA reads TGTGCCAGCAGTAAGACAGGGGACTATGGCTACACCTTC. Encoded protein: CASSKTGDYGYTF.

This chain connects TRBV19 to TRBJ2-3, with 9 bases identical to TRBD1. The germline V gene encodes CDR1 LNHDA and CDR2 SQIVND (reference sequence). This CDR3 spans 16 amino acids. The V and J ends lost 1 base and 4 bases, in that order; junction bases with no gene match: 6. CDR3 in amino acids: CASSIAWGQGPDTQYF. The DNA for the CDR3 is TGTGCCAGTAGTATAGCTTGGGGACAGGGACCAGATACGCAGTATTTT.

The chain couples TRBV11-2 to TRBJ2-1, with D perhaps matching TRBD2 (7 bases). Trimming took 3 bases from V and 9 from J, leaving 12 bases between them. The CDR3 contains 13 residues. The germline gives CDR1 SGHAT, CDR2 FQNNGV. CDR3 sequence: CASSLGGQGEQFF. CDR3 sequence (DNA): TGTGCCAGCAGCTTGGGGGGGCAGGGTGAGCAGTTCTTC.

The V call is TRBV4-1, the J call TRBJ2-6; D may be TRBD2 (6 bases). The V gene lost 3 bases and the J gene lost 1 base, with 10 bases spanning the gap. Germline V gene lookup returns CDR1 MGHRA and CDR2 YSYEKL. This CDR3 has 16 amino acids. This chain's CDR3 is CASSQSGLSGANVLTF. CDR3 DNA: TGCGCCAGCAGCCAGTCGGGACTTTCTGGGGCCAACGTCCTGACTTTC.

J is TRBJ2-5 and V is TRBV28; 7 bases are a match to TRBD1. Germline CDR1 is MDHEN and CDR2 is SYDVKM. V gave up 6 bases and J gave up 0 bases; unmatched junction bases: 7. The CDR3 is 15 amino acids. The CDR3 bases are TGTGCCAGCAGCTACAGGGGTTTGTACCAAGAGACCCAGTACTTC. Translation gives CASSYRGLYQETQYF. Together with reference TRBV28 and TRBJ2-5, the CDR3 gives the full variable domain: DVKVTQSSRYLVKRTGEKVFLECVQDMDHENMFWYRQDPGLGLRLIYFSYDVKMKEKGDIPEGYSVSREKKERFSLILESASTNQTSMYLCASSYRGLYQETQYFGPGTRLLVL.

The chain combines TRBV10-3 with TRBJ1-2, with TRBD1 identical over 7 bases. The V gene's germline CDR1 is ENHRY and CDR2 SYGVKD. The CDR3 loop spans 13 amino acids. V was clipped by 7 bases and J by 6 bases; unmatched bases: 8. The CDR3 region is CAITRDGTDGYTF. DNA of the CDR3: TGTGCCATCACAAGAGATGGGACAGATGGCTACACCTTC.

This chain joins TRBV18 and TRBJ1-2, with TRBD1 identical over 7 bases. CDR3 length: 14 residues. Germline trimming cut 5 bases from V and 4 bases from J; bases unmatched to any gene: 7. The germline V gene has CDR1 KGHSH and CDR2 LQKENI. The CDR3 spells CASSTGQVPYGYTF. The CDR3 DNA sequence: TGTGCCAGCTCAACCGGACAGGTTCCCTATGGCTACACCTTC. Using reference TRBV18 and TRBJ1-2 for the parts outside the CDR3, the full variable domain is NAGVMQNPRHLVRRRGQEARLRCSPMKGHSHVYWYRQLPEEGLKFMVYLQKENIIDESGMPKERFSAEFPKEGPSILRIQQVVRGDSAAYFCASSTGQVPYGYTFGSGTRLTVV.

This clone occurred once. The genes are TRBV7-2 and TRBJ2-1; a possible D gene is TRBD2 (6 bases). V shed 0 bases and J shed 3 bases, with 12 bases lying between them. This CDR3 is built from 16 residues. Germline loops: CDR1 SGHTA, CDR2 FQGNSA. The CDR3 DNA follows: TGTGCCAGCAGCTTAGCTGGGCGGGAAAACTACAATGAGCAGTTCTTC. It encodes CASSLAGRENYNEQFF.

This chain connects TRBV27 to TRBJ1-2, with D perhaps matching TRBD1 (5 bases). V dropped 9 bases and J dropped 0 bases, with 20 bases sitting between them. CDR1 MNHEY and CDR2 SMNVEV come from the germline V gene (reference sequence). This CDR3 is built from 16 residues. CDR3 loop: CARHRVRVRPNYGYTF. The CDR3, as DNA: TGTGCCAGACACCGGGTCAGGGTGAGGCCTAACTATGGCTACACCTTC.

The chain carries TRBV19 and TRBJ1-2; the match to TRBD1 covers 7 bases. CDR1 is LNHDA, CDR2 SQIVND, per germline (reference sequence). V lost 6 bases and J lost 3; bases outside the gene matches: 1. CDR3 length: 12 amino acids. CDR3 nucleotides: TGTGCCAGTAGGCAGGGGGACTATGGCTACACCTTC. Protein: CASRQGDYGYTF.

The CDR3 DNA reads as TGTGCCAGCAGCGTGTCTAGCGGGGACAATGAGCAGTTCTTC. Translated: CASSVSSGDNEQFF. This sequence joins TRBV9 and TRBJ2-1; 9 bases are shared with TRBD2. Germline loops: CDR1 SGDLS, CDR2 YYNGEE. There are 14 residues in the CDR3. V was clipped by 2 bases and J by 5 bases; unmatched bases: 2.

J is TRBJ2-5 and V is TRBV6-5; D call uncertain. Germline lookup yields CDR1 MNHEY and CDR2 SVGAGI. Trimming removed 8 bases at V and 4 bases at J, with 14 bases between. CDR3 length: 13 amino acids. The CDR3: CASWVGPGETQYF. As DNA, the CDR3 is TGTGCCAGCTGGGTTGGTCCGGGAGAGACCCAGTACTTC.

The gene calls are TRBV9 and TRBJ1-1; D is ambiguous. CDR3 size: 14 residues. V was trimmed by 4 bases and J by 1 base, leaving 11 bases between them. Germline V gives CDR1 SGDLS, CDR2 YYNGEE. The CDR3: CASSHSRENTEAFF. CDR3 DNA sequence: TGTGCCAGCAGCCATAGTCGAGAGAACACTGAAGCTTTCTTT.

This chain links TRBV27 with TRBJ2-3; 8 bases are shared with TRBD2. The CDR3 consists of 15 residues. V shed 7 bases, J shed 1 base, and the junction held 7 bases outside the gene matches. Per germline, CDR1 MNHEY and CDR2 SMNVEV (reference sequence). The CDR3 DNA sequence: TGTGCCAGCACTGGGTTGCGGGGGGGCACAGATACGCAGTATTTT. Amino acids: CASTGLRGGTDTQYF.

V gene TRBV6-4 combines with J gene TRBJ2-1, with 13 bases aligning to TRBD2. Unmatched junction bases numbered 2, after V lost 0 bases and J lost 6 bases. Germline V CDR1 and CDR2: MRHNA, SNTAGT. The CDR3 covers 16 residues. CDR3 protein: CASSDSTSGGANEQFF. The CDR3 region has the DNA TGTGCCAGCAGTGACTCAACTAGCGGGGGGGCCAATGAGCAGTTCTTC.

The chain joins TRBV4-3 to TRBJ2-5; possible D gene TRBD2, 5 bases. The germline V gene encodes CDR1 LGHNA and CDR2 YSLEER. The CDR3 runs to 13 residues. The V end was cut by 6 bases, the J end by 5 bases, with 13 bases between. CDR3 coding DNA: TGCGCCAGCAGTGGCACTAGACGCGAGACCCAGTACTTC. Translating it yields CASSGTRRETQYF.

This sequence joins TRBV6-5 and TRBJ2-1; 9 bases agree with TRBD1. Germline V gene lookup returns CDR1 MNHEY and CDR2 SVGAGI. The CDR3 contains 13 residues. V was clipped by 10 bases and J by 2 bases; unmatched bases: 3. The CDR3 bases are TGTGCCACCACAGGGGGCCCCTACAATGAGCAGTTCTTC. This encodes CATTGGPYNEQFF.

This chain joins TRBV10-1 and TRBJ2-7; 9 bases agree with TRBD1. The CDR3 is 13 amino acids. V was pared by 0 bases and J by 12 bases, with 6 bases of the junction left unmatched. CDR1 is WNHNN and CDR2 is SYGVQD in the germline V gene (reference sequence). The DNA of the CDR3 is TGCGCCAGCAGTGAGTCGGGACAGGGCCAGCTGTACTTC. This encodes CASSESGQGQLYF.

The chain has TRBV6-6 and TRBJ1-2, with no clear D. Trimming stripped 2 bases from V and 6 bases from J, with 7 bases between. Germline V gives CDR1 MNHNY, CDR2 SVGAGI (reference sequence). The CDR3 contains 12 residues. DNA of the CDR3: TGTGCCAGCAGTTACATTGAGAATGGCTACACCTTC. The encoded protein is CASSYIENGYTF.

The chain links TRBV15 to TRBJ1-6, with a tentative D call TRBD1 (6 bases). Looked up from germline, CDR1 is LNHNV and CDR2 is YYDKDF (reference sequence). This CDR3 region has 16 residues. The V gene lost 5 bases and the J gene lost 0 bases, with 11 bases spanning the gap. The CDR3 here is CATSRGQDSYNSPLHF. CDR3 bases: TGTGCCACCAGCCGGGGACAAGACTCCTATAATTCACCCCTCCACTTT.

This clone was found a few times. This chain links TRBV7-9 with TRBJ1-2; 10 bases align to TRBD1. CDR3 length: 14 amino acids. V dropped 2 bases and J dropped 8; count of bases not matched to a gene: 5. The germline V gene has CDR1 SEHNR and CDR2 FQNEAQ (reference sequence). CDR3 in amino acids: CASSLRQGAVGYTF. The CDR3 nucleotides read TGTGCCAGCAGCTTAAGACAGGGGGCGGTCGGCTACACCTTC.